The subject of this entry is one T cell receptor (beta chain). Seattle's cohort entered during active infection and was followed longitudinally. The data derive from a study of blood T cell repertoires in COVID-19. In the study overall: Specimens from acute and convalescent COVID-19 originated in the United States, Italy and Spain.

With V trimmed by 7 bases and J by 7 bases, 8 bases remained unmatched. The CDR3 is 15 amino acids. Germline V gives CDR1 LNHDA, CDR2 SQIVND (reference sequence). Per the original methods: Quantification of nucleated cells was approximated via reference gene primer amplification. The protocol was immunoSEQ multiplex PCR, while the TCRdb copy is restricted to in-frame clones and leaves out a portion. The V and J calls and clone size are taken from that table; D and trimming were inferred from the DNA. The profile shows roughly 160,000 clones, around 85% of them singletons. Sequenced sample: peripheral blood. The chain employs TRBV19 and TRBJ1-6; 9 bases match TRBD1. The clonotype was recovered from a man older than 75 with COVID-19, enrolled during active disease. CDR3 in amino acids: CASTRTGTGNSPLHF. The CDR3 coding sequence is TGTGCCAGTACAAGGACCGGGACAGGGAATTCACCCCTCCACTTT.